Listed below are T cell receptor beta chains from one sample, sequenced in a study of T cell responses to AZD1222 COVID-19 vaccine. Here immunoSEQ multiplex PCR was the method, and the copy in TCRdb shows in-frame clones only, minus some. The sample includes 82,000 or so clones, 85% to 95% of them seen just once. The source was peripheral blood, collected on day 0 of AZD1222 vaccination. Receptors originate from an adult in good health. Both conserved end residues are part of each CDR3. The D gene is left open where the match is weak. Clone size appears in some rows only: once, few, many, or a class for an expanded clone.

NA	TRBV15	NA	TRBJ1-2	TGTGCCACCAGCAGAGATCTTACGGGGAATCGGAACTATGGCTACACCTTC	CATSRDLTGNRNYGYTF
NA	TRBV3-1/TRBV3-2	NA	TRBJ2-3	TGTGCCAGCGGGCCTGGGGGCACAGATACGCAGTATTTT	CASGPGGTDTQYF
TRBD1	TRBV5-6	NA	TRBJ2-3	TGTGCCAGCAGCTTGGTAGTGGGACAGAGTTACACAGATACGCAGTATTTT	CASSLVVGQSYTDTQYF
NA	TRBV6-5	NA	TRBJ2-7	TGTGCCAGCAGACTGGGTGGGCAGGGGCCCTACGAGCAGTACTTC	CASRLGGQGPYEQYF
TRBD1	TRBV4-1	NA	TRBJ2-3	TGCGCCAGCAGCCAAGATTCGGACAGGGGATACACAGATACGCAGTATTTT	CASSQDSDRGYTDTQYF
NA	TRBV9	NA	TRBJ2-1	TGTGCCAGCAGCGTAGCGGTCCGCTGGGGGAATGAGCAGTTCTTC	CASSVAVRWGNEQFF
NA	TRBV28	NA	TRBJ1-2	TGTGCCAGCAGTTTATGGGCCGGGTCTGGCTACACCTTC	CASSLWAGSGYTF
NA	TRBV19	NA	TRBJ2-5	TGTGCCAGTAGTATGGCCCGTTCGGAGACCCAGTACTTC	CASSMARSETQYF
TRBD1	TRBV24-1	NA	TRBJ2-2	TGTGCCACCAGTGACAGACAGGGATTGAACACCGGGGAGCTGTTTTTT	CATSDRQGLNTGELFF
NA	TRBV6-5	NA	TRBJ1-1	TGTGCCAGCAGTTACTCGCCGCAGGGCTCTGAAGCTTTCTTT	CASSYSPQGSEAFF
NA	TRBV11-2	NA	TRBJ2-2	TGTGCCAGCAGCTTATCGGGGGAGCTGTTTTTT	CASSLSGELFF
NA	TRBV4-1	NA	TRBJ2-2	TGCGCCAGCAGCCAACTCGGACAGACCAACACCGGGGAGCTGTTTTTT	CASSQLGQTNTGELFF
NA	TRBV3-1/TRBV3-2	NA	TRBJ2-5	TGTGCCAGCAGCCAAGAGACCCAGTACTTC	CASSQETQYF
NA	TRBV4-1	NA	TRBJ1-3	TGCGCCAGCAGCCAAGAGGGATTACAGGGAAACACCATATATTTT	CASSQEGLQGNTIYF
NA	TRBV19	once	TRBJ1-4	TGTGCCAGTAGGCTGGCGGGCCGTGAAAAACTGTTTTTT	CASRLAGREKLFF
NA	TRBV6-6	once	TRBJ2-4	TGTGCCAGCAGTTACGGAGGGGGAATGGTCAACATTCAGTACTTC	CASSYGGGMVNIQYF
NA	TRBV6-4	NA	TRBJ2-3	TGTGCCAGCAGTGAAGGACTCGGGGGGCGTGTAGATACGCAGTATTTT	CASSEGLGGRVDTQYF
TRBD2	TRBV27	NA	TRBJ2-1	TGTGCCAGCAGTTTATGGCGGGGGGGCTTCGATGAGCAGTTCTTC	CASSLWRGGFDEQFF
NA	TRBV3-1/TRBV3-2	NA	TRBJ1-4	TGTGCCAGCAGCCACGGGGGGGCAAAACTGTTTTTT	CASSHGGAKLFF
NA	TRBV18	few	TRBJ1-4	TGTGCCAGCTCACCACCTTCAGTTGCAACTAATGAAAAACTGTTTTTT	CASSPPSVATNEKLFF
TRBD1	TRBV7-9	few	TRBJ2-7	TGTGCCATCACCCCCCGAGGGGGCGAGAAGTACTTC	CAITPRGGEKYF
TRBD1	TRBV5-1	NA	TRBJ1-3	TGCGCCAGCAGCTTACCGACAGGGGGAGCTGGAAACACCATATATTTT	CASSLPTGGAGNTIYF
NA	TRBV5-4	NA	TRBJ2-1	TGTGCCAGCAGCTTTCCAGACGGTGGGGTGAACAATGAGCAGTTCTTC	CASSFPDGGVNNEQFF
NA	TRBV5-1	NA	TRBJ2-4	TGCGCCAGCAGCCCTCGGGCTCGGGCCTACCCTAGGGACATTCAGTACTTC	CASSPRARAYPRDIQYF
TRBD1	TRBV2	NA	TRBJ1-1	TGTGCCAGCAGTGACCGACAGGGTACATGGGGCACTGAAGCTTTCTTT	CASSDRQGTWGTEAFF
TRBD2	TRBV6-2/TRBV6-3	once	TRBJ2-7	TGTGCCAGCAGTCGCCCAAGACTAGCCTACCACGAGCAGTACTTC	CASSRPRLAYHEQYF
TRBD1	TRBV5-6	NA	TRBJ1-1	TGTGCCAGCAGTTCTGGACAGGGGGCACGAAACACTGAAGCTTTCTTT	CASSSGQGARNTEAFF
NA	TRBV7-7	NA	TRBJ1-6	TGTGCTAGCAGCTTAGAGCTCAATTCACCCCTCCACTTT	CASSLELNSPLHF
NA	TRBV10-2	once	TRBJ1-2	TGCGCCAGCCAGGGGCAGAGGGGCTACACCTTC	CASQGQRGYTF
TRBD1	TRBV7-6	NA	TRBJ2-2	TGTGCCAGCAGCCTTAGACAGGGGTTGAACACCGGGGAGCTGTTTTTT	CASSLRQGLNTGELFF
NA	TRBV19	NA	TRBJ2-3	TGTGCCACTACGGCGGCCGGTACGCAGTATTTT	CATTAAGTQYF
NA	TRBV6-5	NA	TRBJ2-2	TGTGCCAGCAGTTACTCCCAGACAGGAAACACCGGGGAGCTGTTTTTT	CASSYSQTGNTGELFF
NA	TRBV28	NA	TRBJ1-4	TGTGCCAGCAGTCCATACTACAGTGCAACTAATGAAAAACTGTTTTTT	CASSPYYSATNEKLFF
NA	TRBV12-5	NA	TRBJ2-7	TGTGCTAGTTCGCCTCGGGACGAGCAGTACTTC	CASSPRDEQYF
NA	TRBV12-1	NA	TRBJ2-7	TGTGCCAGCAGCCTCTGGGGGGAGCGGGACTCCTACGAGCAGTACTTC	CASSLWGERDSYEQYF
NA	TRBV6-5	NA	TRBJ1-6	TGTGCCAGCAGTCGCCTACCCTATAATTCACCCCTCCACTTT	CASSRLPYNSPLHF
TRBD2	TRBV2	NA	TRBJ2-5	TGTGCCAGCAGTTCCGGACTAGGGCCCCCGTCGGAGACCCAGTACTTC	CASSSGLGPPSETQYF
NA	TRBV7-2	NA	TRBJ1-5	TGTGCCAGCACCGCTAGTCAGAGCAATCAGCCCCAGCATTTT	CASTASQSNQPQHF
TRBD1	TRBV9	NA	TRBJ1-2	TGTGCCAGCAGCGTAACCGGGACAGTCGTTTATGGCTACACCTTC	CASSVTGTVVYGYTF
NA	TRBV7-6	NA	TRBJ1-2	TGTGCCAGCAGCCCCCTGGGGGGGGCATGGGATGGCTACACCTTC	CASSPLGGAWDGYTF
TRBD1	TRBV5-6	NA	TRBJ2-7	TGTGCCAGCAGCTTGGCGACAGGGAATCGCGAGCAGTACTTC	CASSLATGNREQYF
NA	TRBV29-1	NA	TRBJ2-6	TGCAGCGTTGTTTCTGGGGCCAACGTCCTGACTTTC	CSVVSGANVLTF
TRBD2	TRBV6-5	NA	TRBJ2-7	TGTGCCAGCAGTCCCGGGACTAGCGTCTACGAGCAGTACTTC	CASSPGTSVYEQYF
NA	TRBV10-1	NA	TRBJ1-6	TGCGCCAGCAGTGCCGGCATAGAGGATTCACCCCTCCACTTT	CASSAGIEDSPLHF
NA	TRBV5-5	NA	TRBJ1-1	TGTGCCAGCACCCTCCTCCGGGGATACACTGAAGCTTTCTTT	CASTLLRGYTEAFF
NA	TRBV4-3	NA	TRBJ1-1	TGCGCCAGCAGCCAAGATCAGGGGCTGAACACTGAAGCTTTCTTT	CASSQDQGLNTEAFF
TRBD2	TRBV13	NA	TRBJ2-2	TGTGCCAGCAGCTTAACGGCTAGCGGGGGGCCCAAGAACACCGGGGAGCTGTTTTTT	CASSLTASGGPKNTGELFF
TRBD1	TRBV19	once	TRBJ1-1	TGTGCCAGTAGTGCCCCTACGACAGGGAAGAACACTGAAGCTTTCTTT	CASSAPTTGKNTEAFF
NA	TRBV10-3	NA	TRBJ2-2	TGTGCCATCAGCGAAAGGATCAGGAAGGGCACCGGGGAGCTGTTTTTT	CAISERIRKGTGELFF
TRBD2	TRBV27	once	TRBJ2-7	TGTGCCAGCAGTTTATATGCGGGAGCCTACGAGCAGTACTTC	CASSLYAGAYEQYF
TRBD1	TRBV28	NA	TRBJ1-5	TGTGCCAGCAAGCCCCTTGGGCAGGGGGCGACTCAGCCCCAGCATTTT	CASKPLGQGATQPQHF